This T cell receptor beta chain was sequenced during a study of OX40 agonist ivuxolimab in advanced cancers. In the study overall: Six ivuxolimab dose levels, 0.01 to 10 mg/kg, were given intravenously every 2 weeks. Broader study findings: The mean number of expanded clones was higher in CD8+ T cells than in CD4+.

Turning to this clone: Its target is unknown.

Method: immunoSEQ multiplex PCR; TCRdb's copy keeps in-frame clones and lacks some. The table records some 150,000 clones, 90% of them present only once. J gave up 0 bases and V 2 bases, and 7 bases lay outside the gene matches. The CDR3 covers 18 residues. CDR1 and CDR2 from the germline V gene are LNHDA and SQIVND (reference sequence). The chain has TRBV19 and TRBJ2-6, with 7 nucleotides matching TRBD1. The sequence was collected from an adult with an advanced solid tumor such as melanoma, head and neck, liver or kidney cancer. The starting material was CD4+ or CD8+ T cells sorted from blood, obtained in a trial of the OX40 agonist ivuxolimab. CDR3 sequence: CASSISAPGGSGANVLTF. For the CDR3, the DNA is TGTGCCAGTAGTATATCGGCCCCAGGGGGCTCTGGGGCCAACGTCCTGACTTTC.